This is a list of T cell receptor beta chains from one sample in a study of human T cells and chemical hapten exposure. In TCRdb, the RACE reads were re-called with MiXCR into one record per CDR3 protein. This sample has some 90,000 distinct CDR3 sequences, with 8.5% found just once. This specimen was whole blood, taken in connection with sensitization to the hapten diphenylcyclopropenone (DPC). These receptors all stem from a man between 40 and 49 years old with alopecia areata. Some clones in this sample may be carry-over from other donors' samples. CDR3s leave out the opening cysteine and the closing phenylalanine or tryptophan.

j_call v_call cdr3_aa
TRBJ2-5 TRBV19 ASSITGGKAETQY
TRBJ1-2 TRBV19 ASTLGDGYT
TRBJ2-2 TRBV12-3/TRBV12-4 ASKVAGSGELF
TRBJ1-2 TRBV6-1 ASSEGQLVDYYGYT
TRBJ1-5 TRBV10-2 ASSERTGGNQPQH
TRBJ2-3 TRBV7-2 ASSLVSNTDTQY
TRBJ2-5 TRBV29-1 SAHGASGSKETQY
TRBJ1-1 TRBV2 ASSDPGRSEAF
TRBJ1-4 TRBV7-2 ASSLRGMDRPNEKLF
TRBJ1-1 TRBV12-3/TRBV12-4 ASSLIQDTEAF
TRBJ2-7 TRBV12-3/TRBV12-4 ASSTSGAYEQY
TRBJ2-4 TRBV16 ASSGTSGRSKNIQY
TRBJ2-3 TRBV18 ASSRDQGTDTQY
TRBJ2-6 TRBV6-1 ASSVIAGDAGANVLT
TRBJ2-3 TRBV10-3 AISEIPGLGGKDTQY
TRBJ2-7 TRBV20-1 SGVGTHSYEQY
TRBJ2-7 TRBV9 ASSPPGQGGEQY
TRBJ1-2 TRBV2 ASSAGGGRDYGYT